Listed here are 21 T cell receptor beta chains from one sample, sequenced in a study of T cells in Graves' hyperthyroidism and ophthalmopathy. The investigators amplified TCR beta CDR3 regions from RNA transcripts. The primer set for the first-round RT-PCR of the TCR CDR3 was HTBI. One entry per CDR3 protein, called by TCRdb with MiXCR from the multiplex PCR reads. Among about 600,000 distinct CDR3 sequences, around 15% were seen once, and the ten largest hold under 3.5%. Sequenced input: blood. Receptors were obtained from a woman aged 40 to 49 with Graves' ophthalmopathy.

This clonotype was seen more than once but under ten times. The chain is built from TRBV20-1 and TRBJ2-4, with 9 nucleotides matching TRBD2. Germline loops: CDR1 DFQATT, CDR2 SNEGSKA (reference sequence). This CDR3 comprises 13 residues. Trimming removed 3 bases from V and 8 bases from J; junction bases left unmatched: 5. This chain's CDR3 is CSARVAGADIQYF. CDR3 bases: TGCAGTGCTAGGGTAGCGGGAGCGGACATTCAGTACTTC.

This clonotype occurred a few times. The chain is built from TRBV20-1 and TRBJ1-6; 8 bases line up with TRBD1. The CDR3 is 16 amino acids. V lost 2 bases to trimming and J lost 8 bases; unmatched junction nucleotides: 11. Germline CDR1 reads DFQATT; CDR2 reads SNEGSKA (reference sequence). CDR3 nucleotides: TGCAGTGCTAGAAAACACGGACAGGGTGGGGATTCACCCCTCCACTTT. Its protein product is CSARKHGQGGDSPLHF.

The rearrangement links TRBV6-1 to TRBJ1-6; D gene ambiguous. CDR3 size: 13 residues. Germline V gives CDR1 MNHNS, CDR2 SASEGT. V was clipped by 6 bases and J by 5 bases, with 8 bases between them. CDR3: CASRDYHNSPLHF. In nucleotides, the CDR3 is TGTGCCAGCAGGGACTATCATAATTCACCCCTCCACTTT.

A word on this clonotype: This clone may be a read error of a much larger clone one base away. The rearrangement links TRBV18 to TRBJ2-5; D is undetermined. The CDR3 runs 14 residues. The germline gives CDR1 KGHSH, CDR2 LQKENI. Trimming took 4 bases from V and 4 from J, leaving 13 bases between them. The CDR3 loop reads CASSLPTRTETQYF. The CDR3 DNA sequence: TGTGCCAGCTCACTACCGACAAGGACAGAGACCCAGTACTTC. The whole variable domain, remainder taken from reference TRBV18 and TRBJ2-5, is NAGVMQNPRHLVRRRGQEARLRCSPMKGHSHVYWYRQLPEEGLKFMVYLQKENIIDESGMPKERFSAEFPKEGPSILRIQQVVRGDSAAYFCASSLPTRTETQYFGPGTRLLVL.

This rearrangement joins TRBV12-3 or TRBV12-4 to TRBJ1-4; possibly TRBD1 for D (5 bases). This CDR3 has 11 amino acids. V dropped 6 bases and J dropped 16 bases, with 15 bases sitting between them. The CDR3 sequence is CASSRGAPAFF. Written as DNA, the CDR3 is TGTGCCAGCAGCCGCGGGGCCCCGGCGTTTTTT.

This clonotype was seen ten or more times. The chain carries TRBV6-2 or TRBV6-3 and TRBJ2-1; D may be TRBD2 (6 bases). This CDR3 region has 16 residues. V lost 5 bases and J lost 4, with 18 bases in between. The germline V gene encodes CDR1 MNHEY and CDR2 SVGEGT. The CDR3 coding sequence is TGTGCCAGCAGTCCCACTAGCTCTTACCCATACAATGAGCAGTTCTTC. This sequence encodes CASSPTSSYPYNEQFF.

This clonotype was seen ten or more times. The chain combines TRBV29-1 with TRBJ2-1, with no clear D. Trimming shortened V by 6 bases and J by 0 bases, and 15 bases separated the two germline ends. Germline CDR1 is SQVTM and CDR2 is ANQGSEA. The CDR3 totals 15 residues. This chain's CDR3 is CSVVDRFISYNEQFF. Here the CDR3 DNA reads TGCAGCGTAGTAGACCGGTTCATCTCCTACAATGAGCAGTTCTTC.

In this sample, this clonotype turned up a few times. The CDR3 DNA follows: TGTGCCAGCAGCCACGGGACAGGACCTAGCACAGATACGCAGTATTTT. Protein: CASSHGTGPSTDTQYF. The V gene is TRBV7-9, the J gene TRBJ2-3, with 8 bases fitting TRBD1. Trimming took 5 bases from V and 0 from J; bases not matched to a gene: 7. The CDR3 totals 16 residues. CDR1 and CDR2 from the germline V gene are SEHNR and FQNEAQ (reference sequence).

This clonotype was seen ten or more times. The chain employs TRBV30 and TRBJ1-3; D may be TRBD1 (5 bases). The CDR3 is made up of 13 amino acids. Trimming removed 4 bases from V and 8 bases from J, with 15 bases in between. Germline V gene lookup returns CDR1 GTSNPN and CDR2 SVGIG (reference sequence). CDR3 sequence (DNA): TGTGCCTGGACCGGGCCACAGGCGGACACCATATATTTT. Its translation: CAWTGPQADTIYF.

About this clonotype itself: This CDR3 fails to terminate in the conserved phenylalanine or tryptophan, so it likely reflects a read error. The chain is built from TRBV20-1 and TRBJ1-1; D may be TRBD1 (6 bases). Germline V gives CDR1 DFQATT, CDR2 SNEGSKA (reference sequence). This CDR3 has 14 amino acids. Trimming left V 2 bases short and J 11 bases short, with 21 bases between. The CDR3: CSARPGTIHGGAFL. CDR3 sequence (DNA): TGCAGTGCTAGACCTGGGACAATTCACGGGGGCGCTTTCCTT.

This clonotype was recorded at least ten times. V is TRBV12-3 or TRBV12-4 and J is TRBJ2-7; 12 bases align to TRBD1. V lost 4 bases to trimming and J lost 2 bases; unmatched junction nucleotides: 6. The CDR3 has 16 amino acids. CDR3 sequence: CASSWGQGAITYEQYF. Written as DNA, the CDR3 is TGTGCCAGCAGTTGGGGACAGGGGGCTATAACCTACGAGCAGTACTTC.

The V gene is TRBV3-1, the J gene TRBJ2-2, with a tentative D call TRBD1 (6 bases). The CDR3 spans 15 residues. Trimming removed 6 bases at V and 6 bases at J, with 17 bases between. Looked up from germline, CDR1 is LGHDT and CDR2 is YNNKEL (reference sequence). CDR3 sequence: CASRLRGAQSGELFF. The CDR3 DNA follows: TGTGCCAGCAGGCTCAGGGGCGCTCAGTCCGGGGAGCTGTTTTTT.

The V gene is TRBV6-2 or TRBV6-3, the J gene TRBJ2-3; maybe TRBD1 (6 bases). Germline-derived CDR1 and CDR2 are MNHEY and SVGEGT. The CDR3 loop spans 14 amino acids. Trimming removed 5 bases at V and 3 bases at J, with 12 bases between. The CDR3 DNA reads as TGTGCCAGCAGTAACAGGGTAGGGACAGATACGCAGTATTTT. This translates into CASSNRVGTDTQYF.

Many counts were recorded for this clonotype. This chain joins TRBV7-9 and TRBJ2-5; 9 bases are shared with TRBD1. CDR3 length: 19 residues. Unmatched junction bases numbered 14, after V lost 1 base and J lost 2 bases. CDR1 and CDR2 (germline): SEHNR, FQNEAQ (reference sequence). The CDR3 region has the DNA TGTGCCAGCAGCTTAGACGGAAACAAAAGGGACAGGGTGCAAGAGACCCAGTACTTC. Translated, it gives CASSLDGNKRDRVQETQYF.

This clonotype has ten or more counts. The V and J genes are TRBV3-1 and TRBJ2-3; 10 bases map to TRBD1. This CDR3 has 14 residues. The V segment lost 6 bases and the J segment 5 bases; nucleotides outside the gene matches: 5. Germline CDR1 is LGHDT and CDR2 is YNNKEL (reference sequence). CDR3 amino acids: CASSRGTGEDTQYF. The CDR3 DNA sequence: TGTGCCAGCAGTCGGGGGACAGGGGAAGATACGCAGTATTTT.

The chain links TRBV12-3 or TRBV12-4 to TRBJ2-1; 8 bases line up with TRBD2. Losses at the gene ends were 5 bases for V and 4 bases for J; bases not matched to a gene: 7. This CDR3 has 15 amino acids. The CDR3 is CASSTSGTRYNEQFF. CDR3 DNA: TGTGCCAGCAGTACCTCCGGGACTAGATACAATGAGCAGTTCTTC.

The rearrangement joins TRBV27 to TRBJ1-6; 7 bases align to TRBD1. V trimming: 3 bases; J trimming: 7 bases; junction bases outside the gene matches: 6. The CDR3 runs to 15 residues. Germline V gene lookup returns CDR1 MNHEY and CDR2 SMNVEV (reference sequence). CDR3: CASSLPPGQNSPLHF. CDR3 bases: TGTGCCAGCAGTTTGCCCCCGGGACAGAATTCACCCCTCCACTTT.

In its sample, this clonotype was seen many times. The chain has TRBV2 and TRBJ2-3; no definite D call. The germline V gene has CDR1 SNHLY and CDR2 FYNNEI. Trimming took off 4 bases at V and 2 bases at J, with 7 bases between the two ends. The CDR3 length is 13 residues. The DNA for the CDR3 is TGTGCCAGCAGTGGTCCAAACACAGATACGCAGTATTTT. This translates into CASSGPNTDTQYF.

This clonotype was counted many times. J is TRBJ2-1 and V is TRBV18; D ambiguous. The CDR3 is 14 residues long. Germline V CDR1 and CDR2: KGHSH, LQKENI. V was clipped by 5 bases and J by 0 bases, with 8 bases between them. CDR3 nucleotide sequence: TGTGCCAGCTCATCGACACCCTCCTACAATGAGCAGTTCTTC. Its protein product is CASSSTPSYNEQFF. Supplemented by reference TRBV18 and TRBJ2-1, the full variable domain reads NAGVMQNPRHLVRRRGQEARLRCSPMKGHSHVYWYRQLPEEGLKFMVYLQKENIIDESGMPKERFSAEFPKEGPSILRIQQVVRGDSAAYFCASSSTPSYNEQFFGPGTRLTVL.

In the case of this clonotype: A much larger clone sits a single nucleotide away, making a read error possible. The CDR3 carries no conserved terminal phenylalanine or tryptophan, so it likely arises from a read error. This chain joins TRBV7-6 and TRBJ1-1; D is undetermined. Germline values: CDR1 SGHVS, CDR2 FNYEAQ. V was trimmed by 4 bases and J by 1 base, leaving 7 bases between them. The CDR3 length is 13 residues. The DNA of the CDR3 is TGTGCCAGCAGCTATTCCTGGAACACTGAAGCTTTCCTT. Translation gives CASSYSWNTEAFL.

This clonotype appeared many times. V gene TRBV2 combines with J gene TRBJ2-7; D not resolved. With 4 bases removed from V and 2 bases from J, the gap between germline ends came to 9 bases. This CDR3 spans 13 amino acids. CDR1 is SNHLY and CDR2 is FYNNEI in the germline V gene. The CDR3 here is CASSGATTYEQYF. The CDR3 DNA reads TGTGCCAGCAGTGGGGCCACAACCTACGAGCAGTACTTC. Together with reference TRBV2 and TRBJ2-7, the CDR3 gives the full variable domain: EPEVTQTPSHQVTQMGQEVILRCVPISNHLYFYWYRQILGQKVEFLVSFYNNEISEKSEIFDDQFSVERPDGSNFTLKIRSTKLEDSAMYFCASSGATTYEQYFGPGTRLTVT.